This T cell receptor beta chain was identified in a study of CD4 T cells in relation to SARS-CoV-2 and coronaviruses. This clone was detected only a few times. V was shortened by 3 bases and J by 0 bases, with 9 bases between the two germline ends. CDR3 length: 15 residues. CDR1 is MNHNS and CDR2 is SASEGT in the germline V gene. Before the COVID-19 pandemic, during about 2011-2019, CD4+ T cells were taken from unexposed donors. TCRdb keeps only in-frame clones here, not all; method: immunoSEQ multiplex PCR. The sample records nearly 70,000 clones, more than 85% being singletons. The chain links TRBV6-1 to TRBJ1-3; no reliable D call. The specimen was naive CD4+ T cells from PBMCs. Subset denoted: naive CD4+ T cells isolated by negative enrichment. The sequence was collected from a human donor in good health. The CDR3 loop reads CASSDRQLSGNTIYF. DNA of the CDR3: TGTGCCAGCAGTGACAGGCAGCTCTCTGGAAACACCATATATTTT.